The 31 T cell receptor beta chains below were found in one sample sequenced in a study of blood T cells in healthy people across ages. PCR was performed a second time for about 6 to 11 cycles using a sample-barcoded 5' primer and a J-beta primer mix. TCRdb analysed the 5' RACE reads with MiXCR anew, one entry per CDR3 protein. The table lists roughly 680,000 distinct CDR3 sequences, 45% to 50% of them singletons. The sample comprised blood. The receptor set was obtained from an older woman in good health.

CDR3 protein: CASSREIYQPQHF. The CDR3 DNA follows: TGCGCCAGCAGCCGGGAGATCTATCAGCCCCAGCATTTT. The chain combines TRBV4-3 with TRBJ1-5; D is uncertain. CDR3 length equals 13 residues. Germline V gives CDR1 LGHNA, CDR2 YSLEER. V lost 4 bases to trimming and J lost 5 bases, with 9 bases between them.

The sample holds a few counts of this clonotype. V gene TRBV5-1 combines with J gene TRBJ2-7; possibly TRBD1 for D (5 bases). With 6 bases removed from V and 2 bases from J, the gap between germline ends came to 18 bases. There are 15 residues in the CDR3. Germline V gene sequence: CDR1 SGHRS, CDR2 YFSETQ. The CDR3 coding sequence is TGCGCCAGCAAGATAGGGGCCAAAAATACCTACGAGCAGTACTTC. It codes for CASKIGAKNTYEQYF.

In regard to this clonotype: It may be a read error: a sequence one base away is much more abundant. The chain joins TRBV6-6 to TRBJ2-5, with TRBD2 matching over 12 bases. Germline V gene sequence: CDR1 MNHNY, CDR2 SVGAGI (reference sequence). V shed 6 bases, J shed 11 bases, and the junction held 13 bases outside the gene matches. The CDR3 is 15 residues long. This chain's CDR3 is CASRLLAGGVNEQYF. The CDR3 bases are TGTGCCAGCAGGCTGCTAGCGGGAGGGGTCAATGAGCAGTACTTC.

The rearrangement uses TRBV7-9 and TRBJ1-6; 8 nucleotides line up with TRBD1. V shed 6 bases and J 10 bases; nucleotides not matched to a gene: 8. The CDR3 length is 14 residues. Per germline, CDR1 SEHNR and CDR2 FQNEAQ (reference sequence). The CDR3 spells CASSSGQGHSPLHF. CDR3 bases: TGTGCCAGCAGTTCTGGACAGGGACACTCACCCCTCCACTTT.

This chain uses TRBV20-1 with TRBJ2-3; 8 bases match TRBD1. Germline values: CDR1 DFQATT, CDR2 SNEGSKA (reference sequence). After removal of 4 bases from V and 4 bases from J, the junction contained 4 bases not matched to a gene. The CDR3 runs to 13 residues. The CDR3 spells CSATGGGADTQYF. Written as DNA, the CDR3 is TGCAGTGCTACAGGGGGCGGTGCAGATACGCAGTATTTT.

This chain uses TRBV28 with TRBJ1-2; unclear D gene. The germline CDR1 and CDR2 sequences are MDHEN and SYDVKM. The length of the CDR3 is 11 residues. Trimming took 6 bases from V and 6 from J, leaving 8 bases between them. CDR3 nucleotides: TGTGCCAGCAGGATATTAGATGGCTACACCTTC. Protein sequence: CASRILDGYTF.

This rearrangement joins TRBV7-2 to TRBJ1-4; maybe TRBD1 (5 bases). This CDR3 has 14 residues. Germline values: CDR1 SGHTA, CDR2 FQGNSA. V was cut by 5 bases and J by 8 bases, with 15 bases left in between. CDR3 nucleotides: TGTGCCAGCAGCCTCTCCTTCGGACAAGAAAAACTGTTTTTT. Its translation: CASSLSFGQEKLFF.

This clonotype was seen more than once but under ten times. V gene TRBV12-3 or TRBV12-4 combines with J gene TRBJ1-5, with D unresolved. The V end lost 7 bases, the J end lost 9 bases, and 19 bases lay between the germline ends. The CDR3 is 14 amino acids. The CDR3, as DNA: TGTGCCAGCATCCCTTGGACGGAACCTCGGCCCCAGCATTTT. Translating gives CASIPWTEPRPQHF.

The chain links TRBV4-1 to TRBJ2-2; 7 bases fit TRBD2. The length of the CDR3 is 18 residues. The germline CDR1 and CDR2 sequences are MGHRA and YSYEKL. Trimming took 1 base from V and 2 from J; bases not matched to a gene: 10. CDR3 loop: CASSQGLAERINTGELFF. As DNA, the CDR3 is TGCGCCAGCAGCCAAGGGCTAGCGGAGCGGATTAACACCGGGGAGCTGTTTTTT.

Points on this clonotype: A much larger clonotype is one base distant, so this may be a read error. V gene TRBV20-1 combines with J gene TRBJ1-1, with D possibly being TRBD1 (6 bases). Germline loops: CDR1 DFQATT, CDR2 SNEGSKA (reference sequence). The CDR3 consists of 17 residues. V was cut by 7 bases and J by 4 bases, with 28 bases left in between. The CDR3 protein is CSDRNRFGGLMATEAFF. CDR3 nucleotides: TGCAGTGATCGCAACCGTTTCGGGGGCCTAATGGCCACTGAAGCTTTCTTT.

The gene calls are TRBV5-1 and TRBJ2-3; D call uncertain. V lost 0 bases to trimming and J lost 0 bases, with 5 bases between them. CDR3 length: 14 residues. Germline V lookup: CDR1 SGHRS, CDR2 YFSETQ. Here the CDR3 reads CASSLAISTDTQYF. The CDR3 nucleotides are TGCGCCAGCAGCTTGGCCATAAGCACAGATACGCAGTATTTT.

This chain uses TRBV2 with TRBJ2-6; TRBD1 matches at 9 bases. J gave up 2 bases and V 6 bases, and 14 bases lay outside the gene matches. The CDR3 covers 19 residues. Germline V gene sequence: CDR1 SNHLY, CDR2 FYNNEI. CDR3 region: CASSATPGTGFTGANVLTF. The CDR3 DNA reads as TGTGCCAGCAGCGCCACTCCCGGGACAGGGTTTACTGGGGCCAACGTCCTGACTTTC. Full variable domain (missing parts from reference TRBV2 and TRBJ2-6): EPEVTQTPSHQVTQMGQEVILRCVPISNHLYFYWYRQILGQKVEFLVSFYNNEISEKSEIFDDQFSVERPDGSNFTLKIRSTKLEDSAMYFCASSATPGTGFTGANVLTFGAGSRLTVL.

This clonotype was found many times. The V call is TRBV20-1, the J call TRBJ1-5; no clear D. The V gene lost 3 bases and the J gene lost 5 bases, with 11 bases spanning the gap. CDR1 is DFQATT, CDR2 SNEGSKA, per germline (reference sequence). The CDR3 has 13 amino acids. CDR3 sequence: CSASADEDQPQHF. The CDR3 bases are TGCAGTGCTAGCGCGGACGAGGATCAGCCCCAGCATTTT.

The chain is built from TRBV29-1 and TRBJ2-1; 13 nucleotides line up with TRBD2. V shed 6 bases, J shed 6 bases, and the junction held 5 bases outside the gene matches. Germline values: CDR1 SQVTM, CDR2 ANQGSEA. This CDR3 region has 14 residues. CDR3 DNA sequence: TGCAGCGTGTTAAGGACTAGCGGGAGCAATGAGCAGTTCTTC. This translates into CSVLRTSGSNEQFF.

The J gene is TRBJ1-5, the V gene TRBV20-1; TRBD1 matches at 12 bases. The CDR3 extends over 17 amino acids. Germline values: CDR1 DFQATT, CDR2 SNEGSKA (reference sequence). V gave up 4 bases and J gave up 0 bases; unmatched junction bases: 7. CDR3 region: CSAIPGQGAGSNQPQHF. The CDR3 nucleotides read TGCAGTGCTATTCCGGGACAGGGGGCCGGTAGCAATCAGCCCCAGCATTTT.

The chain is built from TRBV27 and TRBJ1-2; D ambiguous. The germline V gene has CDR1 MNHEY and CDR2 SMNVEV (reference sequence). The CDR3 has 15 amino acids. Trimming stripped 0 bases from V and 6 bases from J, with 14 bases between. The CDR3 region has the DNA TGTGCCAGCAGTTTATCGGGCAGAGTAAACAATGGCTACACCTTC. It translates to CASSLSGRVNNGYTF.

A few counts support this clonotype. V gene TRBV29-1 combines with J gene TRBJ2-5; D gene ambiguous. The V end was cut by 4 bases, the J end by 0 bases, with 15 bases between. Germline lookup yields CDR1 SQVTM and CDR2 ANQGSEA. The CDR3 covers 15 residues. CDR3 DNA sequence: TGCAGCGTTGGAGGATCTAGGGCGTACCAAGAGACCCAGTACTTC. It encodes CSVGGSRAYQETQYF.

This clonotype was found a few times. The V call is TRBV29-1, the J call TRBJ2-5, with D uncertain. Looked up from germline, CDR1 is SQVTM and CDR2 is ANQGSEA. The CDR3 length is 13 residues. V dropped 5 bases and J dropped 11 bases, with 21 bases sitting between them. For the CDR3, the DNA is TGCAGCGTTCAGAAGAGTAGTCTCCGCGGTCAGTACTTC. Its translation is CSVQKSSLRGQYF.

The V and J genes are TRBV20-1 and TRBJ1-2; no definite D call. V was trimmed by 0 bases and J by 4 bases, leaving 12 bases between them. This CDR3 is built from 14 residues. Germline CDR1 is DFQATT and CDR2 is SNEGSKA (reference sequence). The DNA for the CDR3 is TGCAGTGCTAGAGATGCGGGCCACTTCTATGGCTACACCTTC. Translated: CSARDAGHFYGYTF.

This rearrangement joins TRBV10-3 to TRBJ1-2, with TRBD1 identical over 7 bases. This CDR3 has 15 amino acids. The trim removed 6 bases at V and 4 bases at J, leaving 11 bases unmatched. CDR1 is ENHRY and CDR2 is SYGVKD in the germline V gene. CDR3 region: CAIRHLRDSLYGYTF. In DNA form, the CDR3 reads TGTGCCATCAGGCACCTTCGGGACAGCCTCTATGGCTACACCTTC.

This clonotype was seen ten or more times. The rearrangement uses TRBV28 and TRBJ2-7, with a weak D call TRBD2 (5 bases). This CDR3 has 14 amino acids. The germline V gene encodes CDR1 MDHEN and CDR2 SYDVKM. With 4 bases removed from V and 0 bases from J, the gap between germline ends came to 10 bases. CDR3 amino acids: CASSSPGISYEQYF. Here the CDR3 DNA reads TGTGCCAGCAGTTCCCCCGGGATCTCCTACGAGCAGTACTTC.

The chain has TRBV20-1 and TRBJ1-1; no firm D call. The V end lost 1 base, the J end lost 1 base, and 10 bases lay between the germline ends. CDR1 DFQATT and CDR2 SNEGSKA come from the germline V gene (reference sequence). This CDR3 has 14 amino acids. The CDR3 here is CSARVGLTNTEAFF. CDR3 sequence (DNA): TGCAGTGCTAGAGTTGGACTTACGAACACTGAAGCTTTCTTT.

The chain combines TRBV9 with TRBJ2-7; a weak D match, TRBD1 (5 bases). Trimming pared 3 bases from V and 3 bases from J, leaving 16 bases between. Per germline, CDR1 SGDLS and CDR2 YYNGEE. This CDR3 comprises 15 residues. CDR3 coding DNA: TGTGCCAGCAGCGCACAGCCCGACAGCCGCTACGAGCAGTACTTC. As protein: CASSAQPDSRYEQYF.

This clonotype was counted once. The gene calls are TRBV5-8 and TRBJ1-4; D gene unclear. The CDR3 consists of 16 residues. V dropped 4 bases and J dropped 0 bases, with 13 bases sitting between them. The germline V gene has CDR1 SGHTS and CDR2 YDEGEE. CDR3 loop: CASSPLAGTTNEKLFF. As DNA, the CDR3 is TGTGCCAGCAGCCCGTTGGCGGGGACAACTAATGAAAAACTGTTTTTT.

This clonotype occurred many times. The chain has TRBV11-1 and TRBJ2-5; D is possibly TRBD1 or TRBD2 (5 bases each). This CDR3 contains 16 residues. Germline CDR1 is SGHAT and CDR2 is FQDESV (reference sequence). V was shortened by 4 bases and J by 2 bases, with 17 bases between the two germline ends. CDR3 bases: TGTGCCAGCAGCTACCGAAGGGCAGGGAGACAAGAGACCCAGTACTTC. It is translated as CASSYRRAGRQETQYF.

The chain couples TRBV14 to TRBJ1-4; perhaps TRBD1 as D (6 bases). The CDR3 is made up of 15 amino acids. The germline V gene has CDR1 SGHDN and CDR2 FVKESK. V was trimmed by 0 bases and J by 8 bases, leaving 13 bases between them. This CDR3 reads CASSQDPYREEKLFF. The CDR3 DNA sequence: TGTGCCAGCAGCCAAGATCCCTACAGGGAGGAAAAACTGTTTTTT. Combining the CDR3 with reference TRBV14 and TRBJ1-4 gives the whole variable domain EAGVTQFPSHSVIEKGQTVTLRCDPISGHDNLYWYRRVMGKEIKFLLHFVKESKQDESGMPNNRFLAERTGGTYSTLKVQPAELEDSGVYFCASSQDPYREEKLFFGSGTQLSVL.

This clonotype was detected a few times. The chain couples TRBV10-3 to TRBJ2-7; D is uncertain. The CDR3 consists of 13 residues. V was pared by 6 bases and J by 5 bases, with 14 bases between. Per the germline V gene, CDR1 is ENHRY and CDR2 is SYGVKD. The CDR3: CAIRTGDIDEQYF. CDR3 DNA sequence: TGTGCCATCAGGACGGGCGACATCGACGAGCAGTACTTC.

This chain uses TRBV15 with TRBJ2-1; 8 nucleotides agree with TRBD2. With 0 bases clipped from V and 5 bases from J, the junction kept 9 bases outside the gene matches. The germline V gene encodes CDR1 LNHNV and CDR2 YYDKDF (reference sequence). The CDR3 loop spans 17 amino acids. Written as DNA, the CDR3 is TGTGCCACCAGCAGAGACCTCAGGCGGGAGGCCCACAATGAGCAGTTCTTC. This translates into CATSRDLRREAHNEQFF.

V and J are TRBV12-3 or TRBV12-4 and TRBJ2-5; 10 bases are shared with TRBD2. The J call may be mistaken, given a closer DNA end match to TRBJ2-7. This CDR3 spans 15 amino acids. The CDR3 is CASRPGTSVSYEQYF. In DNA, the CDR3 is TGTGCCAGCAGACCCGGGACTAGCGTCTCCTACGAGCAGTACTTC.

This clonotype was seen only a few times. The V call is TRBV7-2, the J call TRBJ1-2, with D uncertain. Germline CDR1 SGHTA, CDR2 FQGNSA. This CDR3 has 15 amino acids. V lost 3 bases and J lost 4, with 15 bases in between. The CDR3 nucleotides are TGTGCCAGCAGCTTCCCCTCCCGGCGAATCTATGGCTACACCTTC. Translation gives CASSFPSRRIYGYTF.

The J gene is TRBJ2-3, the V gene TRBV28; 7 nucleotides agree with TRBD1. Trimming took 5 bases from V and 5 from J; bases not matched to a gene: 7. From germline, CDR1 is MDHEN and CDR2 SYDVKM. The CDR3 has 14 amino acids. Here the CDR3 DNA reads TGTGCCAGCAGTCAGACAGGGAGCGGAGATACGCAGTATTTT. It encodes CASSQTGSGDTQYF.